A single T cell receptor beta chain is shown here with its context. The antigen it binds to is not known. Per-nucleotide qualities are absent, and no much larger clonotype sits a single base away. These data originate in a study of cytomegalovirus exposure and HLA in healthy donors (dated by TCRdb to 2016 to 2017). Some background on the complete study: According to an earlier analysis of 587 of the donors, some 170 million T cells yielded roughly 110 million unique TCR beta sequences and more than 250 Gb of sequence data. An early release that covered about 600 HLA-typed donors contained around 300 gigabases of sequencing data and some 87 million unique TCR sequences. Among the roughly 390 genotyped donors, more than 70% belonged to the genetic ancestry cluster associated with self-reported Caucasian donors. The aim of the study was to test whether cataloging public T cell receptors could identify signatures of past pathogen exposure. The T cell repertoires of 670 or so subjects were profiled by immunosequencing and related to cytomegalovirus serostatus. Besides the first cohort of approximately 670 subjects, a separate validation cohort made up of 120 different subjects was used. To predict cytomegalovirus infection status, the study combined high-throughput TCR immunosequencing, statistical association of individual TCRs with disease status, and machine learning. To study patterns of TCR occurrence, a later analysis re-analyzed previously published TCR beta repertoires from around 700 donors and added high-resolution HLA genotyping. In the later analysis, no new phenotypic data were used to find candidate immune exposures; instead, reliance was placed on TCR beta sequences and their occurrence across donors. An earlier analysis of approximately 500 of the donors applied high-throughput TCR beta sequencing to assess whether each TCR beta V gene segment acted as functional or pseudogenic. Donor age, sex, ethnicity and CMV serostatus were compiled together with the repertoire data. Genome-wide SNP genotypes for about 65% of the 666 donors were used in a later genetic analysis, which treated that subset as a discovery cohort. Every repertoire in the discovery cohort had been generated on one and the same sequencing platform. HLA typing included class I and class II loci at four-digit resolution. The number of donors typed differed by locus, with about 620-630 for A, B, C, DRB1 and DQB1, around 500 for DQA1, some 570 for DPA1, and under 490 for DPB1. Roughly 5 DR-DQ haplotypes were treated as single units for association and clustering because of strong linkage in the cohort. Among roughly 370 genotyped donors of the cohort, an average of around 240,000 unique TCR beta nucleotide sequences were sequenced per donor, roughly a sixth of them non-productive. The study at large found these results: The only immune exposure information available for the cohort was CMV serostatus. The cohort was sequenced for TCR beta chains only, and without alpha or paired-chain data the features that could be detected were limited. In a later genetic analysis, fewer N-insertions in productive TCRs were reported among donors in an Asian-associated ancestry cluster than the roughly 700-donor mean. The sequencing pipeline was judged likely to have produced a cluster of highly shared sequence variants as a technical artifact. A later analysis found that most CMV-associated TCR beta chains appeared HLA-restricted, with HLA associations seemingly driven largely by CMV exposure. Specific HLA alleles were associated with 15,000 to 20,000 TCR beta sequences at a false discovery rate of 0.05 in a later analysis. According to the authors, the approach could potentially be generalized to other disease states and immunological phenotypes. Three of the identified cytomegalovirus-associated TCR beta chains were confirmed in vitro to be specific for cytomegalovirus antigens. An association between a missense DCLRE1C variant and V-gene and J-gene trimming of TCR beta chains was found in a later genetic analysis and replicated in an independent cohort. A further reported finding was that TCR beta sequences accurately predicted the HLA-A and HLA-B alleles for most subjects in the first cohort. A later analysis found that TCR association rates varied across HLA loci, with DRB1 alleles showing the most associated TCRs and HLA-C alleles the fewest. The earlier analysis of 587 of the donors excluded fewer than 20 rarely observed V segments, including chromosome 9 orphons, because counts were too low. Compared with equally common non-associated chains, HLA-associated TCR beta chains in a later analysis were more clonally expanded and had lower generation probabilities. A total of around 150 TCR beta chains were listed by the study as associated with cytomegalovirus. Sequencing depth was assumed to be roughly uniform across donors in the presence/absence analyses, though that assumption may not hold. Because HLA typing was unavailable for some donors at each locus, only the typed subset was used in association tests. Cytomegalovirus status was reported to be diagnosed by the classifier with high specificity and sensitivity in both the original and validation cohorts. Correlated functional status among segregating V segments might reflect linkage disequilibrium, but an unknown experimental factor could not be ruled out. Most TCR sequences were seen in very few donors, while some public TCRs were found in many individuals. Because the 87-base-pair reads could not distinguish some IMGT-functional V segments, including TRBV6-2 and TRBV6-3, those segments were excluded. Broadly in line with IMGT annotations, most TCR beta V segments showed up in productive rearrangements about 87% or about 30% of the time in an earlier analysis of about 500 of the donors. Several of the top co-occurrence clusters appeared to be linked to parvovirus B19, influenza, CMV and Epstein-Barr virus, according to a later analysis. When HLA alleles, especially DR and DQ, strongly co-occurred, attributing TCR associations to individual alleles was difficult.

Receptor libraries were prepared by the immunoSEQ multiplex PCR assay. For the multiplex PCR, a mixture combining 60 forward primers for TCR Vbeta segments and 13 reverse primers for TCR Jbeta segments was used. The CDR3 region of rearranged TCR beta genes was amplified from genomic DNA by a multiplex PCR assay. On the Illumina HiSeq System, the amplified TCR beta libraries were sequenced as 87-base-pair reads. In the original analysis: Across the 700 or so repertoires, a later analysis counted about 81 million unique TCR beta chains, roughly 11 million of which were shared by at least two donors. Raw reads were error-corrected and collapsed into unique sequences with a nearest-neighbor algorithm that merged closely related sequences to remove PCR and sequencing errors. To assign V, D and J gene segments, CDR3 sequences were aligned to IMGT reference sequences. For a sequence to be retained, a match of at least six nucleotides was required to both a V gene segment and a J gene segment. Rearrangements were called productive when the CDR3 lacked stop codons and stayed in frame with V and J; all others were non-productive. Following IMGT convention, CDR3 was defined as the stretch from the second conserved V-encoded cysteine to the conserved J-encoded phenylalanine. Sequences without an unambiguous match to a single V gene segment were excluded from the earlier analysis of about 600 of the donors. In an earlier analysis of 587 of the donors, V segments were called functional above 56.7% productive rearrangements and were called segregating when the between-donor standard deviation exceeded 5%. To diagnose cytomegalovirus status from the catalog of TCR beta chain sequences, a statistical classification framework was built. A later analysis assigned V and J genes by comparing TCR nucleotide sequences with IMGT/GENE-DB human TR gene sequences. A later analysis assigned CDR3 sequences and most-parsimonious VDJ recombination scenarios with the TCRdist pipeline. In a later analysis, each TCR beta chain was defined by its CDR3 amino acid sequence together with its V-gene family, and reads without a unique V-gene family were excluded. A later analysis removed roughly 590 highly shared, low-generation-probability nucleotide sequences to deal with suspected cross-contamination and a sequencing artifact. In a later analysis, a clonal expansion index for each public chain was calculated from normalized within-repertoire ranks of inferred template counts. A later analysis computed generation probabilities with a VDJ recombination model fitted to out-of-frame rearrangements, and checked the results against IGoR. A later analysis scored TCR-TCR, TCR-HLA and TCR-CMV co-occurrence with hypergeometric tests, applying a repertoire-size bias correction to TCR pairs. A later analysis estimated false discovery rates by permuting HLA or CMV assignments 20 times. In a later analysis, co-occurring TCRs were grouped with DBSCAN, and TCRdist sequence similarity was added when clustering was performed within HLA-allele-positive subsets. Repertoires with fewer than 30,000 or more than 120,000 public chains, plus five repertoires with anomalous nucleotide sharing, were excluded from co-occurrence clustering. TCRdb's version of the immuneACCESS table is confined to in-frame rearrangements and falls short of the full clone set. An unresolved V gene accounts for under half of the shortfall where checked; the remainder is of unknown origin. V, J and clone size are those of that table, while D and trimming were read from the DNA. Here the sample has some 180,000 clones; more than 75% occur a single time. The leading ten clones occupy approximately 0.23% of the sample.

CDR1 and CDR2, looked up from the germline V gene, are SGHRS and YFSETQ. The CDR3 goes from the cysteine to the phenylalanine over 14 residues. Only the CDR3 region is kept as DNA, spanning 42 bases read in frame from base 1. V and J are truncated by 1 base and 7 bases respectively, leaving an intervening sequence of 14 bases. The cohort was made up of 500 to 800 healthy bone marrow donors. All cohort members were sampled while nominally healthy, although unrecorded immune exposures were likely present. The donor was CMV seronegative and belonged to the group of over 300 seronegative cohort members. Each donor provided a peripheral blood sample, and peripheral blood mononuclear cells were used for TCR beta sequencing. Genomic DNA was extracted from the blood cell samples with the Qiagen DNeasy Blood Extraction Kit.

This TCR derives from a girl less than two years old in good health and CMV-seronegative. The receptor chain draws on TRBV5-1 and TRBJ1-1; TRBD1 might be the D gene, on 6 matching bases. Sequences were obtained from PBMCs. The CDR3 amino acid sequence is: CASSLYRTDHEAFF. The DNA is TGCGCCAGCAGCTTGTATCGGACAGACCATGAAGCTTTCTTT.